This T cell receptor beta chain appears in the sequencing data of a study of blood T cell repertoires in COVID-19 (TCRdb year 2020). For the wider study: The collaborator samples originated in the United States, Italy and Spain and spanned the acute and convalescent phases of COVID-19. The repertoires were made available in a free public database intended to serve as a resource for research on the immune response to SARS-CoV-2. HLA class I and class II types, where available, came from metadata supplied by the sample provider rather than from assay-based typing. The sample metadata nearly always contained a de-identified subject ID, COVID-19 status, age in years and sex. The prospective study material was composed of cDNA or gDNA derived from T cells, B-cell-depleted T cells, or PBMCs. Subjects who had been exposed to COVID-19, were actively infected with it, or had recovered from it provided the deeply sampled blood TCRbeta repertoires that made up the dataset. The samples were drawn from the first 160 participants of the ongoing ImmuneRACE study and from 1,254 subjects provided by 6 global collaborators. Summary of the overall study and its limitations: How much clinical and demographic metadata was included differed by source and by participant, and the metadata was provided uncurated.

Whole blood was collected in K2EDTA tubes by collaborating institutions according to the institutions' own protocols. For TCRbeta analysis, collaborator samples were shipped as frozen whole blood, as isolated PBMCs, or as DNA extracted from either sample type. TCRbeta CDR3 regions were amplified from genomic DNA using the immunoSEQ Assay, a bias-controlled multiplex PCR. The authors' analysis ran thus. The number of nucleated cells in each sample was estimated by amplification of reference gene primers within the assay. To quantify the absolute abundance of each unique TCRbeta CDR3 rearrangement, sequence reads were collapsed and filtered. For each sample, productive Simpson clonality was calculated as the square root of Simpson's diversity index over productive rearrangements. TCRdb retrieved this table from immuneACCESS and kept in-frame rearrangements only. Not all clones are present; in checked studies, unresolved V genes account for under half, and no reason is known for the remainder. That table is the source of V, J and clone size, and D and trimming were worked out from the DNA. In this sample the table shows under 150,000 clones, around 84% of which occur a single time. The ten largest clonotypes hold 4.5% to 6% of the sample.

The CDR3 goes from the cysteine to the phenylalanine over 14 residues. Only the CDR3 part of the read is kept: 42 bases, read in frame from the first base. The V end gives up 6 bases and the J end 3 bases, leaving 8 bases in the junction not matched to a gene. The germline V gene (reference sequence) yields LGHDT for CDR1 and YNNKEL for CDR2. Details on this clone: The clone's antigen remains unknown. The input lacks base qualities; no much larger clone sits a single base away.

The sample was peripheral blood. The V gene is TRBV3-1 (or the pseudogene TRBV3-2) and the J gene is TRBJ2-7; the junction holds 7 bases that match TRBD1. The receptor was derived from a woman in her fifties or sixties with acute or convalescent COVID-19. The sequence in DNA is TGTGCCAGCAGTCGACAGGGATCTTTCTACGAGCAGTACTTC. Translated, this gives CASSRQGSFYEQYF.